The source of this TCR beta chain is a study of CD8 T cells in ankylosing spondylitis. This clonotype was recorded many times. TCRdb used MiXCR to reprocess the 5' RACE reads, holding one entry per CDR3 protein. The sample shows about 300,000 distinct CDR3 sequences, 11% of them seen only once. With 5 bases removed from V and 7 bases from J, the gap between germline ends came to 15 bases. The CDR3 extends over 13 amino acids. Sequenced material: blood, either unsorted or a sorted T cell fraction (not recorded which). The source of this sequence is a female donor with ankylosing spondylitis or in good health (not recorded which). The chain has TRBV12-3 or TRBV12-4 and TRBJ2-7; no clear D. CDR3 residues: CASSLQTGAEQYF. The DNA for the CDR3 is TGTGCCAGCAGTCTGCAGACGGGTGCGGAGCAGTACTTC.